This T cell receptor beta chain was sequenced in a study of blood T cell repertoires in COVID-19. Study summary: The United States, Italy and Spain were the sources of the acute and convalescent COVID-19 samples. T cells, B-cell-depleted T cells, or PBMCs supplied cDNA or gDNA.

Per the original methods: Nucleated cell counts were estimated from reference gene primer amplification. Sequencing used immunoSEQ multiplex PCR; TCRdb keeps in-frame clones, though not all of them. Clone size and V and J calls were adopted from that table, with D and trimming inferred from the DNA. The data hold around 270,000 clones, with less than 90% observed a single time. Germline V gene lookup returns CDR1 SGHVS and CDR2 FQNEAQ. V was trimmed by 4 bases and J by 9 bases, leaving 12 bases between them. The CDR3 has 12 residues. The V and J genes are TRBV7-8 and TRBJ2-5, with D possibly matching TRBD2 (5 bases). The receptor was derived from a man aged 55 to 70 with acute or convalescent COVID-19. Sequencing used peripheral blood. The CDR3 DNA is TGTGCCAGCAGCTCCCTCTCGGGGTCCCAGTACTTC. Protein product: CASSSLSGSQYF.